A selection of T cell receptor beta chains follows, all from one sample in a study of glioma-infiltrating T cells. MiXCR, run by TCRdb on the multiplex PCR reads, gives a single entry per CDR3 protein. Among a few hundred thousand distinct CDR3 sequences listed, roughly two fifths were seen once. The sequenced material came from glioma tissue, nonneoplastic brain tissue, or PBMCs (not recorded which). These receptors were collected from a human donor with low-grade glioma or glioblastoma, undergoing nonglioma brain surgery, or in good health (not recorded which). CDR3s include the opening cysteine and the closing phenylalanine or tryptophan. The order of the fields is D gene, J gene, V gene, clone size, CDR3 length, CDR3 DNA, CDR3 protein. D genes are given only for firm matches. Size is omitted from some rows. Given values are once, few, many or a class for expanded clones.

NA,TRBJ2-7,TRBV20-1,few,13,TGCAGTGCTAGATCACAGAATACCTACGAGCAGTACTTC,CSARSQNTYEQYF
NA,TRBJ2-7,TRBV4-2,NA,16,TGTGCCAGCAGCCAAGATCGCACTTACTTATGGCACGAGCAGTACTTC,CASSQDRTYLWHEQYF
NA,TRBJ2-7,TRBV6-1,NA,16,TGTGCCAGCAGTGAAAGAGGGGGGGAGGACAGATACGAGCAGTACTTC,CASSERGGEDRYEQYF
NA,TRBJ1-4,TRBV6-5,NA,15,TGTGCCAGCAGAAAACAGGGTCTGGCTAATGAAAAACTGTTTTTT,CASRKQGLANEKLFF
NA,TRBJ2-5,TRBV28,few,15,TGTGCCAGCAGTTTGGCGACAGCGATCCAAGAGACCCAGTACTTC,CASSLATAIQETQYF
NA,TRBJ1-5,TRBV27,many,17,TGTGCCAGCATCACGATCCAGGGATTGAGTAGCAATCAGCCCCAGCATTTT,CASITIQGLSSNQPQHF
NA,TRBJ2-1,TRBV24-1,few,13,TGTGCCACCAGTGGGGACGCCTACAATGAGCAGTTCTTC,CATSGDAYNEQFF
NA,TRBJ2-5,TRBV19,NA,19,TGTGCCAGTAGTATAGATCGGATTTCGACAGCTGAGTACCAAGAGACCCAGTACTTC,CASSIDRISTAEYQETQYF
TRBD2,TRBJ2-1,TRBV2,NA,15,TGTGCCAGCAGTGAGCAAAGCGGGGCCTTTGGGGAGCAGTTCTTC,CASSEQSGAFGEQFF
TRBD1,TRBJ1-4,TRBV28,NA,15,TGTGCCAGCACCACCTCCGGGACAGGGGATGAAAAACTGTTTTTT,CASTTSGTGDEKLFF
NA,TRBJ1-2,TRBV6-1,many,14,TGTGCCAGCAGTGAACCCCCTCTGACAGGAGGCTACACCTTC,CASSEPPLTGGYTF
TRBD1,TRBJ1-1,TRBV27,many,15,TGTGCCAGCAGTTTACAGGGACAGCCCCACACTGAAGCTTTCTTT,CASSLQGQPHTEAFF
NA,TRBJ2-7,TRBV28,many,12,TGTGCCAGCAGTTTACCCCTCGGCGAGCAGTACTTC,CASSLPLGEQYF
TRBD1,TRBJ2-7,TRBV27,many,13,TGTGCCAGCAGTACTACCACAGGGGGCGAGCAGTACTTC,CASSTTTGGEQYF
NA,TRBJ1-1,TRBV3-1,few,18,TGTGCCAGCAGCATGGAACGGGCCGTCCCCCGGGGCGACACTGAAGCTTTCTTT,CASSMERAVPRGDTEAFF
TRBD2,TRBJ2-7,TRBV27,few,18,TGTGCCAGCAGCCCCCGGGCAGACGGGACTAGCGGGAGTTACGAGCAGTACTTC,CASSPRADGTSGSYEQYF
NA,TRBJ1-5,TRBV7-2,few,13,TGTGCCAGCAGCTTAGACCAAAGACAGCCCCAGCATTTT,CASSLDQRQPQHF
NA,TRBJ2-3,TRBV27,many,13,TGTGCCAGCAGGGGTGGGAGCACAGATACGCAGTATTTT,CASRGGSTDTQYF
NA,TRBJ1-5,TRBV11-2,NA,13,TGTGCCAGCAGCTTAGAACCGCGTCAGCCCCAGCATTTT,CASSLEPRQPQHF
NA,TRBJ1-4,TRBV20-1,NA,14,TGCAGTGCTTACAGGGCCACCGGTAACGAAAAACTGTTTTTT,CSAYRATGNEKLFF
TRBD2,TRBJ2-7,TRBV6-2/TRBV6-3,many,18,TGTGCCAGCAGTTACCCGATGCTAGCGGGAGCGGTGACCTACGAGCAGTACTTC,CASSYPMLAGAVTYEQYF
NA,TRBJ1-4,TRBV5-1,NA,14,TGCGCCAGCAGCTTGGCCGGGGAAAATGAAAAACTGTTTTTT,CASSLAGENEKLFF
TRBD2,TRBJ2-3,TRBV25-1,many,16,TGTGCCAGCAGTGAGTGGACTAGCGGGAGCACAGATACGCAGTATTTT,CASSEWTSGSTDTQYF
TRBD2,TRBJ2-2,TRBV6-1,NA,15,TGTGCCAGCAGACAGCTAGCGGGAGGCGCCGGGGAGCTGTTTTTT,CASRQLAGGAGELFF
TRBD2,TRBJ2-1,TRBV6-1,few,14,TGTGCCAGCGGCCTGACTAGCGGGTACTATGAGCAGTTCTTC,CASGLTSGYYEQFF
TRBD1,TRBJ1-2,TRBV19,few,17,TGTGCCAGTAGTAAACGATCCGGGACAGGGGACAACTATGGCTACACCTTC,CASSKRSGTGDNYGYTF
NA,TRBJ2-4,TRBV4-3,few,18,TGCGCCAGCAGCCAAGAGAGTTGGGGGGTTGGAGCCAAAAACATTCAGTACTTC,CASSQESWGVGAKNIQYF
NA,TRBJ2-7,TRBV2,few,12,TGTGCCAGCAGTGTTTCCACCGGGGAGCAGTACTTC,CASSVSTGEQYF
TRBD1,TRBJ2-2,TRBV20-1,NA,14,TGCAGTGCTACCGGGACAGGGGAAACCGGGGAGCTGTTTTTT,CSATGTGETGELFF
NA,TRBJ1-1,TRBV5-1,NA,15,TGCGCCAGCAGCTTGTTGATGCGGGTCGGCACTAAAGCTTTCTTT,CASSLLMRVGTKAFF
TRBD2,TRBJ2-3,TRBV27,NA,16,TGTGCCAGCAGTCCCGCCCGGGTTAGCGGGTCGGGTACGCAGTATTTT,CASSPARVSGSGTQYF
NA,TRBJ2-3,TRBV15,few,15,TGTGCCACCAGCAGAGAGTGGGAGTCCACAGATACGCAGTATTTT,CATSREWESTDTQYF
NA,TRBJ1-4,TRBV4-1,NA,16,TGCGCCAGCAGCCAATTTCCCGACAGGACTAATGAAAAACTGTTTTTT,CASSQFPDRTNEKLFF
TRBD2,TRBJ2-7,TRBV6-1,NA,16,TGTGCCAGTAGTAGCCGGACTAGCGGGATACCCTGCGAGCAGTACTTC,CASSSRTSGIPCEQYF
TRBD1,TRBJ1-2,TRBV28,few,11,TGTGCCATACAGGGGATCTATGGCTACACCTTC,CAIQGIYGYTF
NA,TRBJ2-4,TRBV7-2,NA,14,TGTGCCAGCAGCTCCGCAACAGCCAAAAACATTCAGTACTTC,CASSSATAKNIQYF
NA,TRBJ2-5,TRBV15,few,16,TGTGCCACCAGCAGAGCCTTTCGGTCAGGGGTGGAGACCCAGTACTTC,CATSRAFRSGVETQYF
NA,TRBJ1-4,TRBV28,NA,16,TGTGCCAGCAGTTTATTCTTCGGCAGGGTAAATGAAAAACTGTTTTTT,CASSLFFGRVNEKLFF
TRBD1,TRBJ1-6,TRBV4-2,few,20,TGTGCCAGCAGCCAAGATAGTAGGGTACAGGGGGCTCGAGTGGATTCACCCCTCCACTTT,CASSQDSRVQGARVDSPLHF
NA,TRBJ2-7,TRBV27,NA,14,TGTGCCAGCAGTTTATGGGGAGGGGGCAGCGAGCAGTACTTC,CASSLWGGGSEQYF
TRBD1,TRBJ2-2,TRBV6-1,many,16,TGTGCCAGCAGTTTAGCCGGGACAGGGGACACCGGGGAGCTGTTTTTT,CASSLAGTGDTGELFF
TRBD2,TRBJ2-3,TRBV11-3,NA,16,TGTGCCAGCAGAGGTGGACTAGCGGGAGGGCCGGGTAAGCAGTATTTT,CASRGGLAGGPGKQYF
NA,TRBJ2-1,TRBV5-5,NA,17,TGTGCCAGCAGCTTGCGGCGGAGCGGGTCCTCCTACAATGAGCAGTTCTTC,CASSLRRSGSSYNEQFF
TRBD2,TRBJ2-5,TRBV15,few,18,TGTGCCACCAGCAGAGATCTACGGCTAGCGGGAGAGAGAGAGACCCAGTACTTC,CATSRDLRLAGERETQYF
NA,TRBJ2-3,TRBV2,NA,12,TGTGCCAGCAGGGCTGATGGGGGTACGCAGTATTTT,CASRADGGTQYF
NA,TRBJ2-7,TRBV27,few,15,TGTGCCAGCAGTTTATCAGAACCCGGATGGGGCGAGCAGTACTTC,CASSLSEPGWGEQYF
TRBD2,TRBJ2-7,TRBV7-6,NA,17,TGTGCCAGCAGCTTTGGTCTAGCGGGAGAAGCCTCCTACGAGCAGTACTTC,CASSFGLAGEASYEQYF
TRBD2,TRBJ2-3,TRBV18,few,13,TGTGCCAGCTCCCCGGGAGGGAAAGATACGCAGTATTTT,CASSPGGKDTQYF
TRBD2,TRBJ2-7,TRBV28,once,15,TGTGCCAGCAGTCCTCTACTAGCGGGATGCTACGAGCAGTACTTC,CASSPLLAGCYEQYF
NA,TRBJ2-5,TRBV25-1,few,14,TGTGCCAGCAGTGACCTTGGACGGGAGGAGACCCAGTACTTC,CASSDLGREETQYF
NA,TRBJ2-3,TRBV7-2,many,13,TGTGCCAGCAGCTCGGAACGCACAGATACGCAGTATTTT,CASSSERTDTQYF
TRBD2,TRBJ2-3,TRBV6-6,many,15,TGTGCCAGCAGTTATCGCGCTAGCGGGAGTGATACGCAGTATTTT,CASSYRASGSDTQYF
TRBD2,TRBJ2-1,TRBV28,NA,12,TGTGCCAGCAGTTTTAGCGGGAGGCCCAAATTCTTC,CASSFSGRPKFF
NA,TRBJ2-3,TRBV24-1,NA,13,TGTGCCACCAGTAACTCTGGCACAGATACGCAGTATTTT,CATSNSGTDTQYF
TRBD1,TRBJ2-1,TRBV7-2,NA,15,TGTGCCAGCAGCTTAGGACAGGGCTGGGGCAATGAGCAGTTCTTC,CASSLGQGWGNEQFF
TRBD1,TRBJ2-7,TRBV4-3,many,15,TGCGCCAGCAGCCAAACCGGGACAGGGATCTACGAGCAGTACTTC,CASSQTGTGIYEQYF
TRBD2,TRBJ2-1,TRBV20-1,many,15,TGCAGTGCTGCTCGACTAGCGAAATCCTACAATGAGCAGTTCTTC,CSAARLAKSYNEQFF
TRBD2,TRBJ2-2,TRBV10-2,few,19,TGCGCCAGCAGTGAGTTCTCGGACCCTCTACGGGGGGACACCGGGGAGCTGTTTTTT,CASSEFSDPLRGDTGELFF
NA,TRBJ1-1,TRBV7-9,NA,14,TGTGCCAGCAGCCCGCAGTGGGGAGGCACTGAAGCTTTCTTT,CASSPQWGGTEAFF
TRBD2,TRBJ2-1,TRBV24-1,few,15,TGTGCCACCAGTGTTTATAGTAGCGGGGCCGTTGAGCAGTTCTTC,CATSVYSSGAVEQFF